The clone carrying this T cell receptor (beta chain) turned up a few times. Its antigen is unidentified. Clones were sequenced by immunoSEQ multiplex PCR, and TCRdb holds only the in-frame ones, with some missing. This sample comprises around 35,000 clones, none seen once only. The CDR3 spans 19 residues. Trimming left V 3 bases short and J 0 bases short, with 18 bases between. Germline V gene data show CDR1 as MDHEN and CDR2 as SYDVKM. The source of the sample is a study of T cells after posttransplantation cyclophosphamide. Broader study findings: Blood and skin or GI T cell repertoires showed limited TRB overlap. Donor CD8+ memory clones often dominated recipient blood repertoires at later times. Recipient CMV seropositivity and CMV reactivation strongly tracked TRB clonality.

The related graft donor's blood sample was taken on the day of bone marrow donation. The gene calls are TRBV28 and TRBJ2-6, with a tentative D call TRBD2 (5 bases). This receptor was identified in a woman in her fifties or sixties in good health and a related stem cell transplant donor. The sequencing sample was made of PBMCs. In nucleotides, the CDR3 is TGTGCCAGCAGTTTTAGGTGGACGCGGGTCGGCTCTGGGGCCAACGTCCTGACTTTC. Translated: CASSFRWTRVGSGANVLTF.